Listed below are T cell receptor beta chains from one sample, sequenced in a study of cytomegalovirus exposure and HLA in healthy donors. Generated by immunoSEQ multiplex PCR, the TCRdb table keeps only in-frame clones and is missing some. Of over 200,000 clones in the sample, roughly 91% were seen once. The sequenced material came from PBMCs. These receptors all stem from a woman between 18 and 30 years old in good health and CMV-seronegative. Each CDR3 is given with its conserved first and last residue. The order of the fields is V gene, CDR3 protein.

TRBV13,CASSLVAGAASTQYF
TRBV9,CASSVRTGGLNTEAFF
TRBV7-9,CASSLTGKATNEKLFF
TRBV11-2,CASSLSRTETGELFF
TRBV2,CASLRLAGGPGRDTQYF
TRBV7-7,CASRIRDREPTGELFF
TRBV7-2,CASSLGTSGYNEQFF
TRBV18,CASSLSTGGSNQPQHF
TRBV7-8,CASRQSGGNYNEQFF
TRBV5-4,CASSSVAGGGEQFF
TRBV6-1,CASSEWTGRSNQPQHF
TRBV9,CASSVAGGRQETQYF
TRBV7-2,CASTRTMRTGELFF
TRBV6-5,CASSYQGQGAYGYTF
TRBV5-6,CASSERTSGSTDTQYF
TRBV4-1,CASSPTGTATGELFF
TRBV4-1,CASSQVLAGGETQYF
TRBV18,CASSHDRATEAFF
TRBV4-2,CASSPGTGLENEQFF
TRBV7-2,CASSRRTGTGTGELFF
TRBV14,CASSRGPTSGSHTGELFF
TRBV5-1,CASSLGLGTGGTNTGELFF
TRBV5-1,CASSFYPGGPRNEQFF
TRBV6-1,CASSEIRGPGELFF
TRBV4-2,CASSQDVNRARHF
TRBV7-6,CASSLHRSSYNEQFF
TRBV27,CASSSVSAELFF
TRBV18,CASSPPGAREEKLFF
TRBV7-9,CASSSGQFSTDTQYF
TRBV11-3,CASSPQYNEQFF
TRBV29-1,CSVAAGWAYEQYF
TRBV7-3,CASSLIPNSFSTDTQYF
TRBV7-9,CASSARQGLNEQFF
TRBV27,CASSLGVRAREKLFF
TRBV9,CASSPSGTGNLRYTF
TRBV5-6,CASSSQLESLRLDEKLFF
TRBV4-2,CASSQGQLDYEQYF
TRBV11-2,CASSAGTGGGYTF
TRBV7-6,CASSEQAGGMGTEAFF
TRBV6-5,CAIRGSGRSGELFF
TRBV5-6,CASSSRPRVEAFF
TRBV5-4,CASSWGHRGRNNEQFF
TRBV27,CASRKTGGRWTEAFF
TRBV14,CASSQELAGAYEQYF
TRBV18,CASSPPGGGSDYGYTF
TRBV6-1,CASSPSYF
TRBV4-1,CASSLKKDMNTEAFF
TRBV30,CAWRSRAAETQYF
TRBV25-1,CASSESNGGQFF
TRBV11-3,CASSLGGSYTGANVLTF
TRBV7-2,CASSLASGGTYEQYF
TRBV2,CASIAGEGQPQHF
TRBV2,CASSREQGTQYF